The clone carrying this TCR beta chain was observed a few times. This entry comes from a study of blood T cell repertoires in COVID-19. Original handling: The authors estimated nucleated cell counts from reference gene primer amplification. Some clones are missing from TCRdb's copy, which holds only in-frame ones; the method was immunoSEQ multiplex PCR. The V and J calls and clone size come from that table; D and trimming were worked out from the DNA. The table includes about 60,000 clones, 60% to 85% detected once. The CDR3 has 20 amino acids. Germline V gene sequence: CDR1 SGHRS, CDR2 YFSETQ. J lost 0 bases, V lost 5 bases, and 15 bases had no gene match.

The chain uses TRBV5-1 and TRBJ2-6; 9 bases align to TRBD1. The sequence was collected from an elderly woman with acute or convalescent COVID-19. The sequenced sample was peripheral blood. The CDR3 loop reads CASSPAGTGSSSSGANVLTF. The CDR3 DNA reads as TGCGCCAGCAGTCCCGCCGGGACAGGGTCCTCTAGCTCTGGGGCCAACGTCCTGACTTTC. The full variable domain, rest sourced from reference TRBV5-1 and TRBJ2-6, is KAGVTQTPRYLIKTRGQQVTLSCSPISGHRSVSWYQQTPGQGLQFLFEYFSETQRNKGNFPGRFSGRQFSNSRSEMNVSTLELGDSALYLCASSPAGTGSSSSGANVLTFGAGSRLTVL.